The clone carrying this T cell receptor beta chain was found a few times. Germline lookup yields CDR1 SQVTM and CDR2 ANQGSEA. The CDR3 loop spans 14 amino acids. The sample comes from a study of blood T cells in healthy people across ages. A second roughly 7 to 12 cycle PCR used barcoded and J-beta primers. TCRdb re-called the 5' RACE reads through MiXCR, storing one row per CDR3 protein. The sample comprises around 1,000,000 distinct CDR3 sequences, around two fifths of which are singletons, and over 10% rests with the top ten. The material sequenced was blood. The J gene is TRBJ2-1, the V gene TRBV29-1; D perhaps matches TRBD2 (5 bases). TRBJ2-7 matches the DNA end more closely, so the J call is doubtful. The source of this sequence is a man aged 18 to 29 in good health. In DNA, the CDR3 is TGCAGCGTCCGACTAAAAAGCTCCTACAATGAGCAGTACTTC. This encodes CSVRLKSSYNEQYF.